This entry lists 24 T cell receptor beta chains sequenced from one sample in a study of T-cell memory formation after mild COVID-19. In TCRdb, the 5' RACE reads were re-called with MiXCR into one record per CDR3 protein. The profile shows over 250,000 distinct CDR3 sequences, approximately 15% of them singletons. The sample comprised PBMCs or a T cell subset sorted from them (not recorded which). The receptors originated from a man aged 18 to 29 who had mild COVID-19 (a few samples of this study predate the infection). Cell type and time point are not known.

The sample holds a few counts of this clonotype. This rearrangement joins TRBV24-1 to TRBJ2-1; D not certain. Trimming took 2 bases from V and 7 from J, leaving 8 bases between them. The CDR3 has 13 residues. Germline loops: CDR1 KGHDR, CDR2 SFDVKD. Here the CDR3 reads CATSDSFKNEQFF. The CDR3 nucleotides are TGTGCCACCAGTGATTCATTTAAGAATGAGCAGTTCTTC.

The chain combines TRBV27 with TRBJ2-7; 9 positions match TRBD1. Looked up from germline, CDR1 is MNHEY and CDR2 is SMNVEV (reference sequence). Trimming took 4 bases from V and 3 from J; bases not matched to a gene: 7. The CDR3 runs to 15 residues. The CDR3, as DNA: TGTGCCAGCAGTTCCCCGGGGACAGGGATCTACGAGCAGTACTTC. Encoded protein: CASSSPGTGIYEQYF.

This clonotype was counted a few times. The CDR3 DNA sequence: TGTGCCAGCAGGCACGTGGACGACACTGAAGCTTTCTTT. It specifies CASRHVDDTEAFF. V gene TRBV27 combines with J gene TRBJ1-1; no reliable D call. The CDR3 is made up of 13 amino acids. The V end lost 6 bases, the J end lost 3 bases, and 11 bases lay between the germline ends. CDR1 and CDR2 from the germline V gene are MNHEY and SMNVEV (reference sequence).

This CDR3 is CASIRGTEAFF. Written as DNA, the CDR3 is TGTGCCAGCATCCGTGGAACTGAAGCTTTCTTT. The chain couples TRBV27 to TRBJ1-1; D not resolved. The germline V and J ends were trimmed by 7 bases and 5 bases, with 8 bases remaining between them. The CDR3 sequence is 11 residues long. From germline, CDR1 is MNHEY and CDR2 SMNVEV (reference sequence).

This clonotype was found once. The rearrangement uses TRBV11-3 and TRBJ2-3, with a possible D match to TRBD2 (5 bases). The V and J ends lost 4 bases and 0 bases respectively, with 11 bases between them. Germline values: CDR1 SGHNT, CDR2 YENEEA. The CDR3 loop spans 15 amino acids. CDR3 loop: CASSSGLYSTDTQYF. The CDR3 DNA is TGTGCCAGCAGCTCCGGACTTTATAGCACAGATACGCAGTATTTT.

This chain connects TRBV7-8 to TRBJ2-2; tentative D call: TRBD1 (5 bases). This CDR3 has 15 amino acids. V shed 7 bases and J shed 6 bases, with 18 bases lying between them. CDR1 SGHVS and CDR2 FQNEAQ come from the germline V gene. The CDR3 spells CASINRPGLSGELFF. The CDR3 region has the DNA TGTGCCAGCATCAACAGGCCCGGTCTTTCCGGGGAGCTGTTTTTT.

This clonotype occurred a few times. The gene calls are TRBV6-5 and TRBJ2-2; maybe TRBD2 (6 bases). With 5 bases removed from V and 1 base from J, the gap between germline ends came to 11 bases. The CDR3 covers 15 residues. CDR1 is MNHEY and CDR2 is SVGAGI in the germline V gene. The CDR3 sequence: CASSPRLVNTGELFF. The CDR3 nucleotides read TGTGCCAGCAGTCCACGACTAGTGAACACCGGGGAGCTGTTTTTT.

This clonotype has only a few counts. This chain joins TRBV12-3 or TRBV12-4 and TRBJ2-7; TRBD2 agrees at 14 bases. This CDR3 is built from 14 residues. Germline trimming cut 4 bases from V and 7 bases from J; bases unmatched to any gene: 3. CDR3 sequence (DNA): TGTGCCAGCAGTTGGACTAGCGGGGGGCCGGAGCAGTACTTC. Translated: CASSWTSGGPEQYF.

The chain uses TRBV5-1 and TRBJ2-1; no firm D call. The germline gives CDR1 SGHRS, CDR2 YFSETQ. V was clipped by 7 bases and J by 0 bases, with 11 bases between them. The CDR3 length is 14 residues. CDR3 sequence (DNA): TGCGCCAGCGGTAGGGTCGGCTCCTACAATGAGCAGTTCTTC. It translates to CASGRVGSYNEQFF.

This chain connects TRBV6-2 or TRBV6-3 to TRBJ2-3; D is perhaps TRBD2 (6 bases). Germline CDR1 and CDR2: MNHEY and SVGEGT. The V and J ends lost 8 bases and 5 bases respectively, with 20 bases between them. This CDR3 has 15 amino acids. In DNA, the CDR3 is TGTGCCAGCCTACGCGAGGAGGGCTTTCGAGATACGCAGTATTTT. It is translated as CASLREEGFRDTQYF.

Only a few counts were recorded for this clonotype. The chain has TRBV29-1 and TRBJ2-4; D uncertain. Germline values: CDR1 SQVTM, CDR2 ANQGSEA. The CDR3 runs 14 residues. V gave up 6 bases and J gave up 0 bases, with 12 bases separating them. CDR3 nucleotides: TGCAGCGTAGTTGGACGGCTAGCCAAAAACATTCAGTACTTC. This codes for CSVVGRLAKNIQYF.

The V gene is TRBV5-1, the J gene TRBJ2-5; no clear D gene. The CDR3 is 16 amino acids. V lost 0 bases and J lost 5, with 17 bases in between. The germline CDR1 and CDR2 sequences are SGHRS and YFSETQ. In DNA form, the CDR3 reads TGCGCCAGCAGCTTGGCCACTGGCATAGCCTGGGAGACCCAGTACTTC. It codes for CASSLATGIAWETQYF.

Remarks on this clonotype: One end of the junction does not line up with germline, which may come from a read error. The chain combines TRBV27 with TRBJ2-7; no clear D gene. From germline, CDR1 is MNHEY and CDR2 SMNVEV (reference sequence). This CDR3 is built from 13 residues. CDR3 DNA sequence: TGTGCAAGCAGTGCCTCGACCGGCCACGAGCAGTACTTC. It specifies CASSASTGHEQYF.

V and J are TRBV11-2 and TRBJ1-6; tentative D call: TRBD1 (6 bases). Germline CDR1 SGHAT, CDR2 FQNNGV. The CDR3 runs 14 residues. V lost 7 bases to trimming and J lost 5 bases, with 12 bases between them. CDR3 DNA sequence: TGTGCCAGCAACACAGGGAGGCATAATTCACCCCTCCACTTT. This sequence encodes CASNTGRHNSPLHF.

This clonotype was found a few times. The chain has TRBV24-1 and TRBJ2-1; 14 positions match TRBD2. Germline V gene lookup returns CDR1 KGHDR and CDR2 SFDVKD. The CDR3 is 15 residues long. With V trimmed by 3 bases and J by 14 bases, 8 bases remained unmatched. CDR3 protein: CATSDAGTSGGSEFF. CDR3 coding DNA: TGTGCCACCAGTGATGCCGGGACTAGCGGGGGCTCGGAGTTCTTC.

This clonotype was seen more than once but under ten times. V usage is TRBV3-1 and J usage is TRBJ1-1; D remains unclear. The CDR3 has 16 amino acids. With 4 bases removed from V and 1 base from J, the gap between germline ends came to 16 bases. Germline V gene sequence: CDR1 LGHDT, CDR2 YNNKEL (reference sequence). The CDR3 coding sequence is TGTGCCAGCAGCCTACTCTCGACCGGGTCGAACACTGAAGCTTTCTTT. Translation gives CASSLLSTGSNTEAFF.

This clonotype came up a few times. The gene calls are TRBV18 and TRBJ2-7, with D possibly matching TRBD2 (5 bases). This CDR3 comprises 15 residues. Germline V gene sequence: CDR1 KGHSH, CDR2 LQKENI. Deletions cut 1 base from V and 0 bases from J, with 10 bases between. CDR3 in amino acids: CASSPRLGLSYEQYF. The CDR3 DNA follows: TGTGCCAGCTCACCACGGTTAGGACTCTCCTACGAGCAGTACTTC. The full variable domain, completed using reference TRBV18 and TRBJ2-7, is NAGVMQNPRHLVRRRGQEARLRCSPMKGHSHVYWYRQLPEEGLKFMVYLQKENIIDESGMPKERFSAEFPKEGPSILRIQQVVRGDSAAYFCASSPRLGLSYEQYFGPGTRLTVT.

The chain combines TRBV20-1 with TRBJ1-6, with D possibly TRBD1 on 6 matching bases. Germline V gene sequence: CDR1 DFQATT, CDR2 SNEGSKA (reference sequence). This CDR3 comprises 14 residues. Trimming removed 7 bases from V and 8 bases from J, with 18 bases in between. This CDR3 reads CSVLRGNRDSPLHF. CDR3 nucleotides: TGCAGTGTTCTCCGGGGTAACAGGGATTCACCCCTCCACTTT.

This clonotype showed up just a few times. The chain employs TRBV2 and TRBJ1-2; weak D call: TRBD1 (5 bases). V was clipped by 6 bases and J by 5 bases, with 13 bases between them. This CDR3 comprises 13 residues. Germline CDR1 SNHLY, CDR2 FYNNEI. Here the CDR3 reads CASSPGVFYGYTF. In nucleotides, the CDR3 is TGTGCCAGCAGCCCGGGGGTCTTTTATGGCTACACCTTC. The variable domain in full, completed from reference TRBV2 and TRBJ1-2, reads EPEVTQTPSHQVTQMGQEVILRCVPISNHLYFYWYRQILGQKVEFLVSFYNNEISEKSEIFDDQFSVERPDGSNFTLKIRSTKLEDSAMYFCASSPGVFYGYTFGSGTRLTVV.

The chain combines TRBV4-3 with TRBJ1-1; 11 bases are a match to TRBD1. Unmatched junction bases numbered 5, after V lost 1 base and J lost 4 bases. The CDR3 is 16 amino acids. Looked up from germline, CDR1 is LGHNA and CDR2 is YSLEER. CDR3 sequence: CASSQVGQGEVTEAFF. The CDR3 DNA reads as TGCGCCAGCAGCCAAGTGGGACAGGGGGAAGTCACTGAAGCTTTCTTT.

In this sample, this clonotype turned up a few times. This sequence joins TRBV7-9 and TRBJ1-1; no clear D gene. In germline, CDR1 is SEHNR, CDR2 FQNEAQ (reference sequence). With 6 bases removed from V and 2 bases from J, the gap between germline ends came to 16 bases. The CDR3 loop spans 15 amino acids. The CDR3: CASSSGSGYNTEAFF. DNA of the CDR3: TGTGCCAGCAGTTCCGGGTCGGGTTACAACACTGAAGCTTTCTTT. Using reference TRBV7-9 and TRBJ1-1 for the parts outside the CDR3, the full variable domain is DTGVSQNPRHKITKRGQNVTFRCDPISEHNRLYWYRQTLGQGPEFLTYFQNEAQLEKSRLLSDRFSAERPKGSFSTLEIQRTEQGDSAMYLCASSSGSGYNTEAFFGQGTRLTVV.

This clonotype occurred many times. This sequence joins TRBV4-3 and TRBJ2-6; no firm D call. V was clipped by 0 bases and J by 1 base, with 7 bases between them. The CDR3 runs to 16 residues. Germline V lookup: CDR1 LGHNA, CDR2 YSLEER. CDR3 coding DNA: TGCGCCAGCAGCCAAGATCTTGGGTCTGGGGCCAACGTCCTGACTTTC. This translates into CASSQDLGSGANVLTF.

V gene TRBV7-2 combines with J gene TRBJ2-5, with D possibly being TRBD1 (6 bases). V lost 2 bases and J lost 5, with 12 bases in between. This CDR3 comprises 14 residues. Per the germline V gene, CDR1 is SGHTA and CDR2 is FQGNSA. Here the CDR3 DNA reads TGTGCCAGCAGCTTATTACAGGGTGTCGAGACCCAGTACTTC. Its protein product is CASSLLQGVETQYF.

This clonotype was detected only a few times. The rearrangement uses TRBV12-3 or TRBV12-4 and TRBJ2-2; tentatively, D is TRBD1 (5 bases). V lost 3 bases and J 0 bases, leaving 8 bases between the germline ends. The CDR3 has 15 amino acids. The CDR3 loop reads CASSFLGPNTGELFF. DNA of the CDR3: TGTGCCAGCAGTTTTCTGGGGCCGAACACCGGGGAGCTGTTTTTT.